Shown below are 3 T cell receptor beta chains from a single sample sequenced in a study of blood T cell repertoires in COVID-19. Sequencing used immunoSEQ multiplex PCR; TCRdb keeps in-frame clones, though not all of them. Of some 230,000 clones detected, 86% appear once; the ten largest clones hold around 2.2%. The sequenced sample was peripheral blood. All receptors come from a man aged 30 to 39 who had recovered from COVID-19.

J is TRBJ2-1 and V is TRBV4-1, with a weak D call TRBD2 (6 bases). Germline V gene data show CDR1 as MGHRA and CDR2 as YSYEKL. V lost 4 bases to trimming and J lost 9 bases, with 13 bases between them. This CDR3 is 13 amino acids long. The CDR3 DNA follows: TGCGCCAGCAGCCCTAGTACCGGGGGTGAGCAGTTCTTC. It codes for CASSPSTGGEQFF.

The chain employs TRBV18 and TRBJ1-2, with D unresolved. Germline V gene sequence: CDR1 KGHSH, CDR2 LQKENI. This CDR3 contains 16 residues. The V end lost 6 bases, the J end lost 7 bases, and 24 bases lay between the germline ends. In DNA form, the CDR3 reads TGTGCCAGCTCCCCCGAGTTCGGTGCGGGTATATCTGGCTACACCTTC. Its translation: CASSPEFGAGISGYTF.

Points on this clone: The sample contains more than one DNA sequence encoding this CDR3. This chain uses TRBV27 with TRBJ1-1; weak D call: TRBD1 (5 bases). The CDR3 is made up of 13 amino acids. Trimming removed 3 bases at V and 5 bases at J, with 10 bases between. Germline assignment: CDR1 MNHEY and CDR2 SMNVEV (reference sequence). CDR3 residues: CASSFLGGTEAFF. As DNA, the CDR3 is TGTGCCAGCAGTTTTTTGGGGGGGACTGAAGCTTTCTTT.